This TCR beta chain was recorded in a study of blood T cell repertoires in COVID-19. Study details: COVID-19 samples collected from the United States, Italy and Spain covered acute and convalescent phases. T cells, B-cell-depleted T cells, or PBMCs supplied cDNA or gDNA.

In the source study's methods: How many nucleated cells were present was estimated from reference gene primer amplification. The assay was immunoSEQ multiplex PCR, and TCRdb's table has in-frame clones only and misses some. From that table come the V and J calls and clone size; the DNA was used to work out D and trimming. The sample has about 160,000 clones, 80% to 95% seen once; the top ten hold around 4.6%. This CDR3 contains 15 residues. Germline-derived CDR1 and CDR2 are LGHDT and YNNKEL (reference sequence). Unmatched junction bases numbered 6, after V lost 5 bases and J lost 2 bases. Patients of the Seattle cohort, enrolled during active infection, were followed longitudinally.

The chain has TRBV3-1 (or the pseudogene TRBV3-2) and TRBJ2-7, with 10 nucleotides matching TRBD1. The clonotype comes from a young man with COVID-19, enrolled during active disease. What was sequenced was peripheral blood. CDR3 region: CASSFSGTGAYEQYF. DNA of the CDR3: TGTGCCAGCAGCTTTTCCGGGACAGGGGCCTACGAGCAGTACTTC.